This entry is about one T cell receptor (beta chain). Its antigen is unknown. No qualities accompany the bases; no much larger clone lies one base away. The sample comes from a study of blood T cell repertoires in COVID-19 (dated by TCRdb to the early 2020s). For the wider study: Samples from collaborators originated in the United States, Italy and Spain and spanned both the acute and convalescent phases of COVID-19. The prospective study material was composed of cDNA or gDNA derived from T cells, B-cell-depleted T cells, or PBMCs. The dataset comprised deeply sampled blood TCRbeta repertoires from subjects exposed to, actively infected with, or recovered from COVID-19. The repertoires were released in a freely available public database meant as a resource for research on the immune response to SARS-CoV-2. The samples were drawn from the first 160 participants of the ongoing ImmuneRACE study and from 1,254 subjects provided by 6 global collaborators. Where HLA class I and class II types were available, the types were taken from metadata supplied by the sample provider, not from assay-based typing. The sample metadata nearly always contained a de-identified subject ID, COVID-19 status, age in years and sex.

The immunoSEQ Assay, a bias-controlled multiplex PCR, was used to amplify TCRbeta CDR3 regions from genomic DNA. The published analysis was carried out like this. Within the assay, amplification of reference gene primers was used to estimate how many nucleated cells each sample contained. To quantify the absolute abundance of each unique TCRbeta CDR3 rearrangement, sequence reads were collapsed and filtered. Productive Simpson clonality was computed per sample as the square root of Simpson's diversity index over productive rearrangements. The source is immuneACCESS, and TCRdb retained only in-frame sequences with V and J called. Part of the clones is not carried over; for the studies checked, unresolved V genes explain less than half of this, and the remainder is unexplained. V and J calls and clone size follow that table, whereas D and trimming were derived from the DNA. This sample holds around 250,000 clones; about nine tenths were observed only once. The top ten hold 6.2% of the sample.

Beyond this particular receptor, the publication reports: Clinical and demographic metadata were provided uncurated, with the amount varying by source and participant.

Collaborating institutions collected whole blood in K2EDTA tubes following their own protocols. For TCRbeta analysis, collaborators shipped samples in one of three forms: frozen whole blood, isolated PBMCs, or DNA extracted from either of those sample types. CDR1 and CDR2, per the germline V gene, are MDHEN and SYDVKM. From cysteine to phenylalanine, the CDR3 is 13 amino acids long. Only CDR3 DNA remains: 39 bases, in frame from the first base. V sheds 4 bases and J sheds 6 bases, leaving 9 bases between their ends. This receptor was taken from a man aged 60 to 69 with acute or convalescent COVID-19. The chain is made from TRBV28 and TRBJ2-2, with a weak D call of TRBD1 (5 bases match). Specimen: peripheral blood. The nucleotide sequence reads TGTGCCAGCAGTTCCACAGGTCCCGGGGAGCTGTTTTTT. This translates into CASSSTGPGELFF.